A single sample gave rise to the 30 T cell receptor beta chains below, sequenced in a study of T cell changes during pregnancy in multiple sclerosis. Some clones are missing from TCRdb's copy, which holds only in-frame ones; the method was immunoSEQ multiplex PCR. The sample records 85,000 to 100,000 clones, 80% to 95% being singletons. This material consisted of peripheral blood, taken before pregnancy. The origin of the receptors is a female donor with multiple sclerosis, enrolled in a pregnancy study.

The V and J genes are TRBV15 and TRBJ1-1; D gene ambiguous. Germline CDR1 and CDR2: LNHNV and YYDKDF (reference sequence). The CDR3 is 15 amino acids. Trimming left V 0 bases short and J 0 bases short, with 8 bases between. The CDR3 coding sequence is TGTGCCACCAGCAGAGATTCGGTTCTGAACACTGAAGCTTTCTTT. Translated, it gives CATSRDSVLNTEAFF.

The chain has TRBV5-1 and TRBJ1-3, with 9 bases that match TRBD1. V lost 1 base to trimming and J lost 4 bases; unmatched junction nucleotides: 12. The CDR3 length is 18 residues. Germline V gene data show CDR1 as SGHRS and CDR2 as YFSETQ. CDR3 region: CASSLSGTGLRSGNTIYF. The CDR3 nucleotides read TGCGCCAGCAGCTTGTCTGGGACAGGGCTCAGGTCCGGAAACACCATATATTTT.

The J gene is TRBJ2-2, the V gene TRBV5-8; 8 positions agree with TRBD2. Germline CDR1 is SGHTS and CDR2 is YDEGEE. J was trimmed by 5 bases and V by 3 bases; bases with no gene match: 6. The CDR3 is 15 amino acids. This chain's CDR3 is CASSSPLAGTGELFF. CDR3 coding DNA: TGTGCCAGCAGCTCACCGTTAGCGGGGACCGGGGAGCTGTTTTTT.

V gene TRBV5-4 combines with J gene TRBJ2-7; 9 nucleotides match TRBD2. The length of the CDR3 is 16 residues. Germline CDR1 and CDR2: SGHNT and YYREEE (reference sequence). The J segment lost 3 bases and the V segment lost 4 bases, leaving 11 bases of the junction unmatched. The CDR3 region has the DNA TGTGCCAGCAGCCCCAGTAGCGGGGGAATTTTCTACGAGCAGTACTTC. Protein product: CASSPSSGGIFYEQYF.

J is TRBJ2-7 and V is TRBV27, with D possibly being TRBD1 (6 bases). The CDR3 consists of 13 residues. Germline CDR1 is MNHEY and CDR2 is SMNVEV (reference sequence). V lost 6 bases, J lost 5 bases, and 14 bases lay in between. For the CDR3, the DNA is TGTGCCAGCAGGCAAACTGGGGGCCACGAGCAGTACTTC. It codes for CASRQTGGHEQYF.

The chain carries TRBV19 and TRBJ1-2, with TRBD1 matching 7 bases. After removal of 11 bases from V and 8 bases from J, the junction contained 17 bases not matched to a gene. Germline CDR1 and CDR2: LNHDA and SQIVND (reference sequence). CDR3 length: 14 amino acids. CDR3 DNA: TGTGCCTCTGAACGACAGGGTTCCGCTGGAGGCTACACCTTC. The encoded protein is CASERQGSAGGYTF.

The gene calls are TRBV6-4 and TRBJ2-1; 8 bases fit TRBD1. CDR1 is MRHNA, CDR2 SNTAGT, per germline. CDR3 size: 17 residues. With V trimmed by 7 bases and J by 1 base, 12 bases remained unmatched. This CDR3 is CASIDGTGRGSYNEQFF. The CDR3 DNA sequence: TGTGCCAGCATTGATGGGACAGGCAGGGGGTCCTACAATGAGCAGTTCTTC.

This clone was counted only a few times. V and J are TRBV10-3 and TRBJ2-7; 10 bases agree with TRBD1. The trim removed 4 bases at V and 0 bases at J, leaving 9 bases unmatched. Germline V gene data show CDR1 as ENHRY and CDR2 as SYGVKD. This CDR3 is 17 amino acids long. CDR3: CAISVGDRGPSSYEQYF. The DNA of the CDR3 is TGTGCCATCAGTGTTGGGGACAGGGGACCCAGCTCCTACGAGCAGTACTTC.

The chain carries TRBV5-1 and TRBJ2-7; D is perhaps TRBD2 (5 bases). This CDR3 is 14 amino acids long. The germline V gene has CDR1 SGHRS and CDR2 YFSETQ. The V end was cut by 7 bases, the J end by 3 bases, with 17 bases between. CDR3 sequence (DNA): TGCGCCAGCCGACCCCTCGCGGGCGACTACGAGCAGTACTTC. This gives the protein CASRPLAGDYEQYF. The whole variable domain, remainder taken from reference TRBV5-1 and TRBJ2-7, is KAGVTQTPRYLIKTRGQQVTLSCSPISGHRSVSWYQQTPGQGLQFLFEYFSETQRNKGNFPGRFSGRQFSNSRSEMNVSTLELGDSALYLCASRPLAGDYEQYFGPGTRLTVT.

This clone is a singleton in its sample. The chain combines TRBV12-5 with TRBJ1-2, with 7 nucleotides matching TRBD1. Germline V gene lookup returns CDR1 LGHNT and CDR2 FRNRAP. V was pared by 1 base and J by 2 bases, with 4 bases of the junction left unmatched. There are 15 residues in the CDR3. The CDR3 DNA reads TGTGCTAGTGGTTTGGGACAGGGACGGAACTATGGCTACACCTTC. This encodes CASGLGQGRNYGYTF.

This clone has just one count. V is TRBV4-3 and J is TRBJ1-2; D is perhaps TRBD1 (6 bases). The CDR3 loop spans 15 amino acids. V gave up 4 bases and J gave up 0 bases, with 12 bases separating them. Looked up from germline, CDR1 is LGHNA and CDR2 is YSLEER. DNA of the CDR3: TGCGCCAGCAGCCTCCACAGGGACCCTAACTATGGCTACACCTTC. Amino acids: CASSLHRDPNYGYTF.

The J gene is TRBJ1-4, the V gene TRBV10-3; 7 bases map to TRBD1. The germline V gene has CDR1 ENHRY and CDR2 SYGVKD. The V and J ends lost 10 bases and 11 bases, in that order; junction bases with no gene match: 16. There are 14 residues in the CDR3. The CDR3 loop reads CATWLGTDTEKLFF. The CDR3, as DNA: TGTGCCACTTGGTTAGGGACAGATACCGAGAAACTGTTTTTT.

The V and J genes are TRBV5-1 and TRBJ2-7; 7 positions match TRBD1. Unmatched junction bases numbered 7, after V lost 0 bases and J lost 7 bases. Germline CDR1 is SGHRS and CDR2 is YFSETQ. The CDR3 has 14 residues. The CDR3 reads CASSLETGLWEQYF. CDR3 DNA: TGCGCCAGCAGCTTGGAGACAGGGCTTTGGGAGCAGTACTTC.

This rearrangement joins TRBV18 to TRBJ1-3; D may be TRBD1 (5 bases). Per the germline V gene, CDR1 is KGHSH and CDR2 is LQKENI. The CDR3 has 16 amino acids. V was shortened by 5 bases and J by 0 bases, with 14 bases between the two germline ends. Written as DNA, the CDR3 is TGTGCCAGCTCATTATACAGGTCTTCCTCTGGAAACACCATATATTTT. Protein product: CASSLYRSSSGNTIYF.

CDR3 DNA: TGTGCCAGTAGTATAGCCCAGACCTACGAGCAGTACTTC. Residues: CASSIAQTYEQYF. The V call is TRBV19, the J call TRBJ2-7; D is undetermined. The CDR3 contains 13 residues. V was pared by 1 base and J by 2 bases, with 6 bases between. The germline gives CDR1 LNHDA, CDR2 SQIVND (reference sequence).

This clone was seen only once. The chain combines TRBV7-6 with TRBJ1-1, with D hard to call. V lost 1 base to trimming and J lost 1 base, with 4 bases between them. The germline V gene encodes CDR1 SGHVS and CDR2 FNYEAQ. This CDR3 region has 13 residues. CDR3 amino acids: CASSLDKNTEAFF. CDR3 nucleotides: TGTGCCAGCAGCTTAGACAAGAACACTGAAGCTTTCTTT. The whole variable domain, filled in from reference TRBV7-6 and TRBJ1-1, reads GAGVSQSPRYKVTKRGQDVALRCDPISGHVSLYWYRQALGQGPEFLTYFNYEAQQDKSGLPNDRFSAERPEGSISTLTIQRTEQRDSAMYRCASSLDKNTEAFFGQGTRLTVV.

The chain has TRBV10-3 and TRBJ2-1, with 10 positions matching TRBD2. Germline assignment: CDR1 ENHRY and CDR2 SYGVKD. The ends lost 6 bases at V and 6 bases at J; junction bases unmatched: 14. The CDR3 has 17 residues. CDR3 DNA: TGTGCCATCAGGAAGAGGACGGACGGACTAGCGGCCAATGAGCAGTTCTTC. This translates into CAIRKRTDGLAANEQFF.

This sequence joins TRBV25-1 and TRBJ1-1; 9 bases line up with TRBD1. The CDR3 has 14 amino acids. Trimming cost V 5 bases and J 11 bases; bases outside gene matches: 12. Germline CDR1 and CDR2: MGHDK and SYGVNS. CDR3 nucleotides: TGTGCCAGCAGTCCAATGGGGACAGGGTTGGAGGCTTTCTTT. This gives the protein CASSPMGTGLEAFF.

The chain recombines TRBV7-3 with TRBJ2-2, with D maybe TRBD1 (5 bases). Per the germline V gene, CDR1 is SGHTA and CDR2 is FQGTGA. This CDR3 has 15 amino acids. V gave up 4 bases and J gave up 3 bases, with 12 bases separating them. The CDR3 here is CASSSSTDYTGELFF. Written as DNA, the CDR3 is TGTGCCAGCAGCTCCTCGACAGACTACACCGGGGAGCTGTTTTTT.

The chain's CDR3 is CASSPGRGVGETQYF. In nucleotides, the CDR3 is TGCGCCAGCAGCCCGGGCCGGGGGGTTGGGGAGACCCAGTACTTC. This chain connects TRBV5-1 to TRBJ2-5; 7 nucleotides align to TRBD2. Germline CDR1 and CDR2: SGHRS and YFSETQ. This CDR3 has 15 residues. J gave up 5 bases and V 4 bases, and 11 bases lay outside the gene matches.

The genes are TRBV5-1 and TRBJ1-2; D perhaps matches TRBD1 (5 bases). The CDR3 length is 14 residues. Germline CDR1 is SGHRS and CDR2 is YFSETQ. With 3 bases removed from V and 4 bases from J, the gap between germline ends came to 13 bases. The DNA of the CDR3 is TGCGCCAGCAGCTCCGACCCCCAGGGCTATGGCTACACCTTC. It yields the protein CASSSDPQGYGYTF.

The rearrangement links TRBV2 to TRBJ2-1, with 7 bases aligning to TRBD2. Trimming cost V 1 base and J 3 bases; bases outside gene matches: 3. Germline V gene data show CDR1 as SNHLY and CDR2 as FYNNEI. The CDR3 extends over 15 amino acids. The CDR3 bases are TGTGCCAGCAGTGAAGTGGGAGGGTACTACAATGAGCAGTTCTTC. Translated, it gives CASSEVGGYYNEQFF.

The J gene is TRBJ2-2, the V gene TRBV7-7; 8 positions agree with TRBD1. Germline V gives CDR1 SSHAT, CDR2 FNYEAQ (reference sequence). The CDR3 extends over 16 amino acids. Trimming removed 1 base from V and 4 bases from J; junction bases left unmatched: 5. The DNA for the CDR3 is TGTGCCAGCAGCTTAGGGACAGGGTTTAGCACCGGGGAGCTGTTTTTT. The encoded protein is CASSLGTGFSTGELFF.

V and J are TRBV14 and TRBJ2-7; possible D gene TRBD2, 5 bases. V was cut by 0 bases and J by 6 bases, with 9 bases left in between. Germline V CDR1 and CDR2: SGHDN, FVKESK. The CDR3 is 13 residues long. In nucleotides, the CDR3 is TGTGCCAGCAGCCAAGACCCCCGGGGCGAGCAGTACTTC. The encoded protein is CASSQDPRGEQYF.

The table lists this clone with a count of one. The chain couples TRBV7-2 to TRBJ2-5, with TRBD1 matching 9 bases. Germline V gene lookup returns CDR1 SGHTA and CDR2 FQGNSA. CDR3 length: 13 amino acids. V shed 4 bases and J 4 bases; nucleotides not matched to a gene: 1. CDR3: CASSWGQGETQYF. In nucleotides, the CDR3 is TGTGCCAGCAGCTGGGGACAGGGAGAGACCCAGTACTTC.

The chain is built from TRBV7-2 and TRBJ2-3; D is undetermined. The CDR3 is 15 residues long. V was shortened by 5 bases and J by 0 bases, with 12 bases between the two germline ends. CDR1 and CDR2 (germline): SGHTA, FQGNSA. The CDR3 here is CASSPTALSTDTQYF. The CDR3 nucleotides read TGTGCCAGCAGCCCGACTGCGCTTAGCACAGATACGCAGTATTTT.

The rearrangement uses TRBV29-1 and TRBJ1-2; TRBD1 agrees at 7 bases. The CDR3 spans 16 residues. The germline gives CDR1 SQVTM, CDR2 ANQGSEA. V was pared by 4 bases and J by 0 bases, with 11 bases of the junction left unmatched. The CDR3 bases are TGCAGCGTTGCCCGATTTCCGGGACAGACTAACTATGGCTACACCTTC. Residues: CSVARFPGQTNYGYTF.

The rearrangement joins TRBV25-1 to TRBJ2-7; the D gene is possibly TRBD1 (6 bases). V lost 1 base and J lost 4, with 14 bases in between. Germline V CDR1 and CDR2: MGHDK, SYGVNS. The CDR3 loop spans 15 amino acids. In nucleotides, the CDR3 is TGTGCCAGCAGTGAATCTGGCAGGGGCACATACGAGCAGTACTTC. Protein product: CASSESGRGTYEQYF.

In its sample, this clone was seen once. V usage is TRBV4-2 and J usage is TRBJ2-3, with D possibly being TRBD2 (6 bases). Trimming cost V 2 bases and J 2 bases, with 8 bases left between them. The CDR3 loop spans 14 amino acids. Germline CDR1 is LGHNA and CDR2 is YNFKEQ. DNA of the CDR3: TGTGCCAGCAGCCAAAGGACTAACACAGATACGCAGTATTTT. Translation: CASSQRTNTDTQYF.

The chain's CDR3 is CASIPDRDRTGSGNEQYF. As DNA, the CDR3 is TGTGCCAGCATTCCAGACCGGGACAGGACCGGTTCGGGGAACGAGCAGTACTTC. V usage is TRBV7-9 and J usage is TRBJ2-7, with 8 bases identical to TRBD1. Losses at the gene ends were 7 bases for V and 5 bases for J; bases not matched to a gene: 22. CDR3 length: 18 amino acids. Per the germline V gene, CDR1 is SEHNR and CDR2 is FQNEAQ (reference sequence). Full variable domain (outside the CDR3, taken from reference TRBV7-9 and TRBJ2-7): DTGVSQNPRHKITKRGQNVTFRCDPISEHNRLYWYRQTLGQGPEFLTYFQNEAQLEKSRLLSDRFSAERPKGSFSTLEIQRTEQGDSAMYLCASIPDRDRTGSGNEQYFGPGTRLTVT.